The present T cell receptor beta chain was sequenced within a study of blood T cell repertoires in COVID-19. The germline V gene has CDR1 MNHEY and CDR2 SMNVEV (reference sequence). Trimming took 6 bases from V and 7 from J; bases not matched to a gene: 11. The CDR3 has 14 amino acids. As originally analysed: Amplifying reference gene primers gave estimates of nucleated cell counts. Sequencing was performed with immunoSEQ multiplex PCR; in TCRdb, only in-frame clones are kept and a portion is missing. V and J calls and clone size follow that table, whereas D and trimming were derived from the DNA. The sample lists roughly 76,000 clones, 60% to 85% occurring once.

The sequenced material came from peripheral blood. The chain uses TRBV27 and TRBJ2-7; 8 nucleotides line up with TRBD2. This sequence originates from a man in his 70s with acute or convalescent COVID-19. The CDR3 DNA sequence: TGTGCCAGCAGACTTTCGGGAGGGCCCTGGGAGCAGTACTTC. Translation: CASRLSGGPWEQYF.